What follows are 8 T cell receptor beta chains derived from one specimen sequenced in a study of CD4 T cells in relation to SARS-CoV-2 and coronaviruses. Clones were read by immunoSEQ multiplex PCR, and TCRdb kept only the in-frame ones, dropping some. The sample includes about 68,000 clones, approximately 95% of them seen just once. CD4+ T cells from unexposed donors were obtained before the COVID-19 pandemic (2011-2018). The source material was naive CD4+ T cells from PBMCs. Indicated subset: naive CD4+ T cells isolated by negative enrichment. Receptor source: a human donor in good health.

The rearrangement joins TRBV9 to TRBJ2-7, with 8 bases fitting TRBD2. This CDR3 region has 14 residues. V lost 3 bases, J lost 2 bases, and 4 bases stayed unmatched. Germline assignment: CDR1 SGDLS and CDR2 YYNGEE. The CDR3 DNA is TGTGCCAGCAGCGCCTTAGCGGGACCCTACGAGCAGTACTTC. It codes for CASSALAGPYEQYF.

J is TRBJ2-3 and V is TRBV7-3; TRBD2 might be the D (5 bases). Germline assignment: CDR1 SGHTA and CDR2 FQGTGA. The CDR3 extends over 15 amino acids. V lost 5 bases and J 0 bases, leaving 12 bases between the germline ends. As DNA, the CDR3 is TGTGCCAGCAGCCTCCGAGCGGATAGCACAGATACGCAGTATTTT. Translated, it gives CASSLRADSTDTQYF.

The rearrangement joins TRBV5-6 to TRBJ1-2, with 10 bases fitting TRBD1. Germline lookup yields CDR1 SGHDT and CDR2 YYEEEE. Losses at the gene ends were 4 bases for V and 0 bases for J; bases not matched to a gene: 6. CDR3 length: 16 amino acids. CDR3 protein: CASSRRTGGSNYGYTF. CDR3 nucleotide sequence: TGTGCCAGCAGCCGTCGGACAGGGGGATCTAACTATGGCTACACCTTC.

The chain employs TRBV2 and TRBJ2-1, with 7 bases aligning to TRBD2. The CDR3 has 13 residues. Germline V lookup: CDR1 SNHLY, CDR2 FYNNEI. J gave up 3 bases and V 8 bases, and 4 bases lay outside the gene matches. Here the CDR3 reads CASETGGYNEQFF. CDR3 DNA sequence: TGTGCCAGCGAAACGGGAGGCTACAATGAGCAGTTCTTC.

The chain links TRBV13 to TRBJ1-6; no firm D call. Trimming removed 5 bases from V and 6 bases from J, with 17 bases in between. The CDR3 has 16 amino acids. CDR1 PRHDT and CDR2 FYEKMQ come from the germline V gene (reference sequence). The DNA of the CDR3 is TGTGCCAGCAGCCCTGTTAGACCCCAACCTAATTCACCCCTCCACTTT. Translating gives CASSPVRPQPNSPLHF.

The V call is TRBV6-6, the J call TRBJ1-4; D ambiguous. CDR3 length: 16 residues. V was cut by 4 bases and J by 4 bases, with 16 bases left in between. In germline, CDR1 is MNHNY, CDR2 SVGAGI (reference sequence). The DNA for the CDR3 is TGTGCCAGCAGTTTTCCCCCAGAAACGATTAATGAAAAACTGTTTTTT. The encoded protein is CASSFPPETINEKLFF.

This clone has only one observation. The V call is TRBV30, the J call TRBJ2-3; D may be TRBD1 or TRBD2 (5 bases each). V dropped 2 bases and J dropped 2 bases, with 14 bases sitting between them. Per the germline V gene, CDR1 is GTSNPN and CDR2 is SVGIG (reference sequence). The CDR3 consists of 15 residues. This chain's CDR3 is CAWSLNGAPTDTQYF. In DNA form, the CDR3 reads TGTGCCTGGAGTTTAAACGGGGCCCCCACAGATACGCAGTATTTT. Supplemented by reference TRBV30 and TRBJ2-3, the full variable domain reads SQTIHQWPATLVQPVGSPLSLECTVEGTSNPNLYWYRQAAGRGLQLLFYSVGIGQISSEVPQNLSASRPQDRQFILSSKKLLLSDSGFYLCAWSLNGAPTDTQYFGPGTRLTVL.

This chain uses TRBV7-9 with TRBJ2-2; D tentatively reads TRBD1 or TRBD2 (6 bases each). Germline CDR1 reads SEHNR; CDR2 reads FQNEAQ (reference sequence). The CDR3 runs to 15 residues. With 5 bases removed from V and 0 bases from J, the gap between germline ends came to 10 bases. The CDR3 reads CASSRRGANTGELFF. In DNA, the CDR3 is TGTGCCAGCAGCCGGAGGGGGGCGAACACCGGGGAGCTGTTTTTT.